These 17 T cell receptor beta chains came from one sample sequenced in a study of tumor-infiltrating lymphocytes in primary liver carcinoma. Blood RNA came from unsorted whole blood; germline DNA was also extracted. From 500 ng of total RNA, TCR beta-specific cDNA was reverse-transcribed using a constant-region primer. Library construction for TCR beta comprised three nested multiplex PCR rounds performed with slightly modified ARM-PCR. A C-beta reverse primer was combined with TRBV1-TRBV30 forward primers in the first two PCR rounds, and each round had around 11 cycles. One entry per CDR3 protein, called by TCRdb with MiXCR from the multiplex PCR reads. The sample consists of about 180,000 distinct CDR3 sequences, 50% to 75% of them appearing once. The sequenced material came from peripheral blood. The origin of the receptors is a man aged 35-49 years with primary liver carcinoma and hepatitis B virus infection.

Concerning this clonotype itself: A much larger clone differs from this one at a single base, so this may be a read error. The chain links TRBV12-3 or TRBV12-4 to TRBJ1-1; TRBD1 might be the D (6 bases). Trimming pared 5 bases from V and 6 bases from J, leaving 13 bases between. The CDR3 is 13 residues long. The CDR3 nucleotides read TGTGCCAGCAGTCGGGACATGGGCTCTGAAGCTTTCTTT. It translates to CASSRDMGSEAFF.

V is TRBV29-1 and J is TRBJ2-3; 10 positions match TRBD2. The CDR3 loop spans 15 amino acids. J was trimmed by 4 bases and V by 7 bases; bases with no gene match: 11. Germline CDR1 reads SQVTM; CDR2 reads ANQGSEA. The CDR3 DNA sequence: TGCAGCGCTCCCGCGGGACTAGCGAGGGCAGATACGCAGTATTTT. Protein product: CSAPAGLARADTQYF.

With respect to this clonotype: With a much larger clone just one base away, this may be a read error. The rearrangement links TRBV4-1 to TRBJ1-4; TRBD1 aligns across 10 bases. Germline V gene data show CDR1 as MGHRA and CDR2 as YSYEKL. The length of the CDR3 is 16 residues. V shed 1 base and J 9 bases; nucleotides not matched to a gene: 8. In DNA form, the CDR3 reads TGCGCCAGCAGCCAAGGGTCGGGGACAGGGGCACAAAAACTGTTTTTT. This translates into CASSQGSGTGAQKLFF.

CDR3 sequence: CSVDGGLVANEQFF. The CDR3 DNA is TGCAGCGTTGACGGGGGACTAGTGGCCAATGAGCAGTTCTTC. The J gene is TRBJ2-1, the V gene TRBV29-1; 8 nucleotides line up with TRBD2. CDR1 SQVTM and CDR2 ANQGSEA come from the germline V gene. The CDR3 runs 14 residues. The V gene end was trimmed by 3 bases and the J gene end by 6 bases; junction bases not matched to a gene: 7.

V gene TRBV5-1 combines with J gene TRBJ2-1, with 7 bases identical to TRBD2. The CDR3 has 13 residues. Germline CDR1 SGHRS, CDR2 YFSETQ. CDR3 region: CATSSGGSDEQFF. CDR3 in DNA: TGCGCTACCTCATCTGGCGGGAGCGATGAGCAGTTCTTC.

Remarks on this clonotype: One end of the junction does not line up with germline, which may come from a read error. This chain uses TRBV7-8 with TRBJ2-7; TRBD1 agrees at 10 bases. The CDR3 totals 14 residues. Germline CDR1 reads SGHVS; CDR2 reads FQNEAQ. The CDR3 spells CTSSYGQGAYEQYF. The CDR3 nucleotides read TGTACCAGCAGCTACGGACAGGGGGCCTACGAGCAGTACTTC.

This clonotype was detected only once. An end of the junction does not agree with germline; a read error may underlie this. The V and J genes are TRBV11-2 and TRBJ2-1; the match to TRBD2 covers 9 bases. The germline gives CDR1 SGHAT, CDR2 FQNNGV. The CDR3 is 15 amino acids. CDR3 coding DNA: TGTACCAGCAGCTTAAGAGCTAGCGGGACCAATGAGCAGTTCTTC. Protein: CTSSLRASGTNEQFF.

Comments on this clonotype: A much larger clone differs by one base, so this may be a read error. The conserved phenylalanine or tryptophan is not found at the CDR3 terminus, so this likely reflects a read error. The chain joins TRBV5-1 to TRBJ2-6, with TRBD1 as a possible D gene (5 bases). Germline CDR1 reads SGHRS; CDR2 reads YFSETQ. Trimming left V 4 bases short and J 1 base short, with 12 bases between. This CDR3 contains 16 residues. The CDR3: CASSLTTVSGANVLTL. CDR3 DNA sequence: TGCGCCAGCAGCCTGACGACAGTTTCTGGGGCCAACGTCCTGACTTTA.

This sequence joins TRBV28 and TRBJ2-7, with 10 nucleotides matching TRBD2. The CDR3 contains 16 residues. The junction had 13 bases not matched to a gene; V was cut back by 4 bases and J by 7 bases. Germline V gives CDR1 MDHEN, CDR2 SYDVKM. The CDR3 DNA follows: TGTGCCAGCAGTTCTGGGACTAGCGTTGTTGCGTGGGAGCAGTACTTC. Protein: CASSSGTSVVAWEQYF. Full variable domain (remainder filled in from reference TRBV28 and TRBJ2-7): DVKVTQSSRYLVKRTGEKVFLECVQDMDHENMFWYRQDPGLGLRLIYFSYDVKMKEKGDIPEGYSVSREKKERFSLILESASTNQTSMYLCASSSGTSVVAWEQYFGPGTRLTVT.

This clonotype was seen more than once but under ten times. This chain links TRBV14 with TRBJ1-4; D might be TRBD1 (6 bases). V lost 0 bases and J 4 bases, leaving 12 bases between the germline ends. Germline V gene sequence: CDR1 SGHDN, CDR2 FVKESK. CDR3 length: 16 residues. CDR3 sequence reads: CASSQDGQPNNEKLFF. The CDR3 bases are TGTGCCAGCAGCCAAGATGGACAGCCTAATAATGAAAAACTGTTTTTT.

This clonotype was seen more than once but under ten times. The chain has TRBV12-3 or TRBV12-4 and TRBJ2-1; possibly TRBD1 for D (6 bases). The CDR3 is made up of 13 amino acids. V lost 6 bases to trimming and J lost 8 bases, with 14 bases between them. The DNA for the CDR3 is TGTGCCAGCAGGGTTTCGACAGGAGATGAGCAGTTCTTC. Its translation is CASRVSTGDEQFF.

On this clonotype: The junction and the germline gene differ at one end; a read error may be behind it. The chain recombines TRBV4-1 with TRBJ2-3; D gene unclear. Germline CDR1 reads MGHRA; CDR2 reads YSYEKL. CDR3 length: 17 amino acids. Here the CDR3 reads CDSSQEYRRGGADTQYF. The CDR3 nucleotides are TGCGACAGCAGCCAAGAATACCGGCGAGGTGGGGCAGATACGCAGTATTTT.

This chain links TRBV28 with TRBJ2-1, with 8 nucleotides matching TRBD1. Trimming removed 7 bases from V and 7 bases from J; junction bases left unmatched: 9. CDR3 length: 14 amino acids. Per germline, CDR1 MDHEN and CDR2 SYDVKM. The CDR3 here is CASNTLQGANEQFF. The CDR3 nucleotides read TGTGCCAGCAATACACTTCAGGGGGCTAATGAGCAGTTCTTC.

The chain joins TRBV12-3 or TRBV12-4 to TRBJ1-5, with D hard to call. Trimming removed 7 bases from V and 2 bases from J, with 9 bases in between. This CDR3 region has 13 residues. In nucleotides, the CDR3 is TGTGCCAGCAACCCTCAGCGCAATCAGCCCCAGCATTTT. This translates into CASNPQRNQPQHF.

As to this clonotype: A junction boundary mismatches the germline segment, possibly from a read error. The chain employs TRBV11-1 and TRBJ2-3, with 7 bases aligning to TRBD2. CDR3 length equals 15 residues. CDR1 SGHAT and CDR2 FQDESV come from the germline V gene (reference sequence). As DNA, the CDR3 is TGTGCCAGCAGCTTAGACGGGAGGTCTCACGATATGCAGTATTTT. Translated: CASSLDGRSHDMQYF.

Concerning this clonotype itself: Mismatch with germline at one junction end may stem from a read error. This chain joins TRBV6-1 and TRBJ2-2; the D gene is possibly TRBD2 (6 bases). There are 18 residues in the CDR3. Germline V gene lookup returns CDR1 MNHNS and CDR2 SASEGT. CDR3 protein: CASSLRLARNANTGELFF. The CDR3 nucleotides are TGTGCCAGCAGTCTTCGTCTAGCGAGAAACGCGAACACCGGGGAACTGTTTTTT.

About this clonotype itself: At one boundary the junction diverges from the germline segment, which might be a read error. CDR3 residues: CASSPAGQGAYEQYF. The CDR3 DNA follows: TGTGCCAGCAGTCCCGCCGGACAGGGGGCCTACGAACAGTACTTC. The chain links TRBV12-3 or TRBV12-4 to TRBJ2-7; 11 bases line up with TRBD1. This CDR3 has 15 residues.